Listed below are T cell receptor beta chains from one sample, sequenced in a study of T-cell reconstitution after alpha-beta-depleted transplantation in children. Using its own MiXCR run on the PCR reads, TCRdb lists one record per CDR3 protein. This table holds about 900,000 distinct CDR3 sequences, under 30% found once. The material was PBMCs, mostly from graft donor cells, obtained 360 days after TCRalphabeta/CD19-depleted stem cell transplant. The receptors derive from a boy younger than two who had a stem cell transplant for SCID, so the T cells may come from the graft donor. Each CDR3 is given with its conserved first and last residue. The D gene is left open where the match is weak. Part of the rows lack a size; the others show once, few, many or a class for expanded clones.

V	D	size	J	DNA	CDR3
TRBV15	TRBD2	-	TRBJ2-3	TGTGCCACCAGCAGGGCGGGACTAGCGGGAGGTACAGATACGCAGTATTTT	CATSRAGLAGGTDTQYF
TRBV20-1	-	many	TRBJ2-2	TGCAGTGCTAGGCAAGGGGGACAAACCGGGGAGCTGTTTTTT	CSARQGGQTGELFF
TRBV20-1	-	few	TRBJ1-6	TGCAGTGCTAGAGATCCGAGAATCACCTATAATTCACCCCTCCACTTT	CSARDPRITYNSPLHF
TRBV6-1	-	-	TRBJ2-4	TGTGCCAGCAGTCCTGACAGAACAGCCAAAAACATTCAGTACTTC	CASSPDRTAKNIQYF
TRBV10-3	-	-	TRBJ2-7	TGTGCCAAACATTACGAGCAGTACTTC	CAKHYEQYF
TRBV4-2	-	few	TRBJ2-7	TGTGCCAGCAGCCAGTACCACGAGCAGTACTTC	CASSQYHEQYF
TRBV11-2	-	few	TRBJ2-7	TGTGCCAGCAGCTTAGATCCGAGGACAACGTACGAGCAGTACTTC	CASSLDPRTTYEQYF
TRBV7-3	TRBD1	-	TRBJ2-1	TGTGCCAGCAGCGCGACAGGGCTATACAATGAGCAGTTCTTC	CASSATGLYNEQFF
TRBV5-1	-	-	TRBJ2-5	TGCGCCAGCAGCTTGGGCCATCTTGGACAGTTAGAGACCCAGTACTTC	CASSLGHLGQLETQYF
TRBV7-2	-	few	TRBJ1-4	TGTGCCAGCAGCTTAACGCCTTCAACTAATGAAAAACTGTTTTTT	CASSLTPSTNEKLFF
TRBV5-5	-	few	TRBJ2-5	TGTGCCAGCAGCTTGAGCCCTTCGATGGCCCAGTACTTC	CASSLSPSMAQYF
TRBV4-1	TRBD2	few	TRBJ2-1	TGCGCCAGCAGCCTAGGAGCTCAAAGCGGGGGCCTTAATGAGCAGTTCTTC	CASSLGAQSGGLNEQFF
TRBV12-3/TRBV12-4	TRBD2	-	TRBJ2-1	TGTGCCAGCAGGAATCGCGCGGGGGCCTACAATGAGCAGTTCTTC	CASRNRAGAYNEQFF
TRBV5-1	-	-	TRBJ2-7	TGCGCCATCAGCCTTTCGACAATTGGGACGGTGGACTACGAGCAGTACTTC	CAISLSTIGTVDYEQYF
TRBV4-3	TRBD2	-	TRBJ2-3	TGCGCCAGCAGCCAAGGGACTAGCGGGGGGGTCAGCACAGATACGCAGTATTTT	CASSQGTSGGVSTDTQYF
TRBV19	-	-	TRBJ2-1	TGTGCCAGTAGAAGGGCGGGACAGCACTCCTACAATGAGCAGTTCTTC	CASRRAGQHSYNEQFF
TRBV6-5	-	-	TRBJ2-7	TGTGCCAGCAGGGGCCCGGGGCGAGTGCAGTACTTC	CASRGPGRVQYF
TRBV25-1	TRBD1	-	TRBJ2-7	TGTGCCAGCAGTGACATCAGGGGGCTAACTGGGGGTAGCCCCTACGAGCAGTACTTC	CASSDIRGLTGGSPYEQYF
TRBV4-2	-	-	TRBJ1-1	TGTGCCAGCAGCCAAGATCGGAAAGGGACGGCGAACACTGAAGCTTTCTTT	CASSQDRKGTANTEAFF
TRBV10-2	TRBD1	-	TRBJ1-1	TGCGCCAGCATGGGACAGGGGGCATTGACTGAAGCTTTCTTT	CASMGQGALTEAFF
TRBV9	TRBD1	few	TRBJ2-7	TGTGCCAGCAGCGCCCCGGGACAGAACTACGAGCAGTACTTC	CASSAPGQNYEQYF
TRBV10-3	-	-	TRBJ1-5	TGTGCCATCTGGGCAGGTGACAATCAGCCCCAGCATTTT	CAIWAGDNQPQHF
TRBV29-1	TRBD2	-	TRBJ2-1	TGCAGCGTCCGCGGGGGGGGCGCCTACAATGAGCAGTTCTTC	CSVRGGGAYNEQFF
TRBV11-2	-	few	TRBJ2-2	TGTGCCAGCAGCATAGGGGGGCCCGGGGAGCTGTTTTTT	CASSIGGPGELFF